The 20 T cell receptor beta chains reported below all come from one sample, sequenced in a study of early T cells in non-severe SARS-CoV-2 infection. TCRdb called the 5' RACE reads again in MiXCR, with one record for every CDR3 protein. The sample contains around 100,000 distinct CDR3 sequences, around 12% of which appear only once. The specimen was whole blood. Every receptor here comes from an adult who was a healthcare worker with PCR-confirmed SARS-CoV-2 infection or an uninfected control (not recorded which).

The J gene is TRBJ2-4, the V gene TRBV20-1; TRBD1 or TRBD2 may be the D gene (6 bases each). Trimming stripped 0 bases from V and 9 bases from J, with 15 bases between. Germline CDR1 and CDR2: DFQATT and SNEGSKA (reference sequence). This CDR3 comprises 14 residues. CDR3 DNA: TGCAGTGCTAGAGATTTACGGGGGCACGGCATTCAGTACTTC. Protein product: CSARDLRGHGIQYF.

The table lists this clonotype with many counts. The chain has TRBV4-3 and TRBJ2-6; D unclear. Germline V CDR1 and CDR2: LGHNA, YSLEER. The CDR3 consists of 17 residues. The V and J ends lost 0 bases and 2 bases respectively, with 11 bases between them. This chain's CDR3 is CASSQDRAGTGANVLTF. CDR3 sequence (DNA): TGCGCCAGCAGCCAAGACCGTGCTGGTACTGGGGCCAACGTCCTGACTTTC.

Judged by abundance, this clonotype is medium-sized (0.01 to 0.1%). The chain has TRBV19 and TRBJ2-1; no firm D call. The CDR3 has 13 residues. Germline assignment: CDR1 LNHDA and CDR2 SQIVND (reference sequence). Trimming removed 6 bases from V and 4 bases from J, with 10 bases in between. CDR3: CASSSNFYNEQFF. The CDR3 bases are TGTGCCAGTAGCTCTAATTTTTACAATGAGCAGTTCTTC.

The chain uses TRBV7-2 and TRBJ2-1; 8 bases are shared with TRBD1. After removal of 4 bases from V and 9 bases from J, the junction contained 5 bases not matched to a gene. Germline V lookup: CDR1 SGHTA, CDR2 FQGNSA. The CDR3 consists of 13 residues. The CDR3 reads CASSSQGAGEQFF. The CDR3 DNA reads as TGTGCCAGCAGCTCCCAGGGGGCGGGTGAGCAGTTCTTC.

Concerning this clonotype itself: This sequence may be a read error, since a much larger clone differs from it by one base. The gene calls are TRBV28 and TRBJ1-2; no clear D gene. Trimming took 10 bases from V and 4 from J, leaving 16 bases between them. Germline V CDR1 and CDR2: MDHEN, SYDVKM. The CDR3 contains 13 residues. For the CDR3, the DNA is TGTGCCAACAAGCAGACAACCACCTATGGCTACACCTTC. It translates to CANKQTTTYGYTF.

The rearrangement joins TRBV11-2 to TRBJ2-3; 7 nucleotides agree with TRBD2. Per germline, CDR1 SGHAT and CDR2 FQNNGV. With 0 bases clipped from V and 1 base from J, the junction kept 1 base outside the gene matches. The CDR3 is made up of 15 amino acids. CDR3 loop: CASSLDAGGTDTQYF. The CDR3, as DNA: TGTGCCAGCAGCTTAGACGCGGGAGGCACAGATACGCAGTATTTT.

This clonotype has only a few counts. This chain uses TRBV3-1 with TRBJ1-6, with unresolved D. The length of the CDR3 is 14 residues. V was pared by 4 bases and J by 6 bases, with 10 bases between. The germline CDR1 and CDR2 sequences are LGHDT and YNNKEL (reference sequence). The CDR3 bases are TGTGCCAGCAGCCCTCGGGAGGGTAATTCACCCCTCCACTTT. It encodes CASSPREGNSPLHF.

This clonotype occurred a few times. The chain combines TRBV6-5 with TRBJ2-5; TRBD2 might be the D (6 bases). V was shortened by 0 bases and J by 2 bases, with 10 bases between the two germline ends. CDR1 and CDR2 (germline): MNHEY, SVGAGI. The CDR3 is 15 residues long. In DNA, the CDR3 is TGTGCCAGCAGTTACTCGATCGGGGGACAAGAGACCCAGTACTTC. It is translated as CASSYSIGGQETQYF.

This clonotype was seen a few times. The V gene is TRBV27, the J gene TRBJ2-1; possibly TRBD2 for D (7 bases). The CDR3 is 13 residues long. The V and J ends lost 2 bases and 10 bases respectively, with 12 bases between them. CDR1 and CDR2 (germline): MNHEY, SMNVEV (reference sequence). The CDR3 DNA follows: TGTGCCAGCAGTTTAAGGGGGGGTCTGGAGCAGTTCTTC. This codes for CASSLRGGLEQFF.

This clonotype has only a few counts. This chain uses TRBV11-2 with TRBJ2-4; a possible D gene is TRBD1 (6 bases). V was clipped by 0 bases and J by 7 bases, with 19 bases between them. The germline V gene encodes CDR1 SGHAT and CDR2 FQNNGV. CDR3 length: 17 amino acids. CDR3 in amino acids: CASSLDPTGRSINIQYF. In DNA form, the CDR3 reads TGTGCCAGCAGCTTAGATCCCACAGGGCGATCAATCAACATTCAGTACTTC.

V is TRBV6-2 or TRBV6-3 and J is TRBJ1-1, with TRBD1 matching over 7 bases. Germline V gives CDR1 MNHEY, CDR2 SVGEGT. J was trimmed by 10 bases and V by 6 bases; bases with no gene match: 5. This CDR3 has 11 residues. CDR3 protein: CASRQQGRAFF. CDR3 sequence (DNA): TGTGCCAGCAGACAACAGGGGAGAGCTTTCTTT.

This clonotype was seen a handful of times. V and J are TRBV12-3 or TRBV12-4 and TRBJ1-1; 7 bases align to TRBD1. The CDR3 contains 15 residues. The junction had 12 bases not matched to a gene; V was cut back by 6 bases and J by 5 bases. The CDR3 bases are TGTGCCAGCAGCGACAAAGGGGGCGCCTATACTGAAGCTTTCTTT. Encoded protein: CASSDKGGAYTEAFF.

There are many counts of this clonotype. The chain combines TRBV5-1 with TRBJ2-1; a possible D gene is TRBD2 (5 bases). Germline lookup yields CDR1 SGHRS and CDR2 YFSETQ. V gave up 3 bases and J gave up 9 bases, with 10 bases separating them. The CDR3 covers 12 residues. CDR3 nucleotides: TGCGCCAGCAGCTCGGGCGGGCCTGAGCAGTTCTTC. This encodes CASSSGGPEQFF.

This clonotype appeared a few times. V gene TRBV29-1 combines with J gene TRBJ2-2; the D gene is possibly TRBD1 (5 bases). With 3 bases removed from V and 4 bases from J, the gap between germline ends came to 6 bases. CDR3 length: 12 amino acids. Germline assignment: CDR1 SQVTM and CDR2 ANQGSEA. CDR3 region: CSVDDSTGELFF. CDR3 DNA: TGCAGCGTTGATGACAGCACCGGGGAGCTGTTTTTT.

This clonotype has more than one count but fewer than ten. The chain combines TRBV7-3 with TRBJ1-2; D possibly corresponds to TRBD1 (5 bases). Germline loops: CDR1 SGHTA, CDR2 FQGTGA. V shed 5 bases and J shed 6 bases, with 19 bases lying between them. CDR3 length equals 15 residues. The CDR3 loop is CASSPVGQGVDGYTF. CDR3 DNA sequence: TGTGCCAGCAGCCCCGTCGGGCAGGGAGTCGATGGCTACACCTTC.

This chain connects TRBV11-2 to TRBJ2-3; D remains ambiguous. This CDR3 comprises 13 residues. The germline gives CDR1 SGHAT, CDR2 FQNNGV. V was trimmed by 3 bases and J by 6 bases, leaving 10 bases between them. Here the CDR3 DNA reads TGTGCCAGCAGCTTGGAGCAGTTGGATACGCAGTATTTT. This translates into CASSLEQLDTQYF. Full variable domain (rest looked up from reference TRBV11-2 and TRBJ2-3): EAGVAQSPRYKIIEKRQSVAFWCNPISGHATLYWYQQILGQGPKLLIQFQNNGVVDDSQLPKDRFSAERLKGVDSTLKIQPAKLEDSAVYLCASSLEQLDTQYFGPGTRLTVL.

The rearrangement joins TRBV27 to TRBJ2-3, with D tentatively TRBD2 (5 bases). CDR3 size: 16 residues. Trimming pared 5 bases from V and 4 bases from J, leaving 19 bases between. Per germline, CDR1 MNHEY and CDR2 SMNVEV (reference sequence). In DNA, the CDR3 is TGTGCCAGCAGTCGTGTTTTCGGAGGACGCGCAGATACGCAGTATTTT. Its protein product is CASSRVFGGRADTQYF.

V gene TRBV20-1 combines with J gene TRBJ2-1; D could derive from TRBD1 or TRBD2 (5 bases each). The CDR3 consists of 12 residues. Germline assignment: CDR1 DFQATT and CDR2 SNEGSKA (reference sequence). V lost 5 bases and J lost 9, with 14 bases in between. CDR3 sequence reads: CSAGGRVIEQFF. The DNA for the CDR3 is TGCAGTGCTGGGGGACGTGTGATTGAGCAGTTCTTC.

This clonotype occurred many times. The V and J genes are TRBV19 and TRBJ2-7; the D is unclear. Germline loops: CDR1 LNHDA, CDR2 SQIVND (reference sequence). The CDR3 length is 15 residues. V was pared by 3 bases and J by 2 bases, with 14 bases between. CDR3 DNA: TGTGCCAGTAGTATCGGTGGAGCAGCAACCTACGAGCAGTACTTC. This translates into CASSIGGAATYEQYF.

The chain combines TRBV3-1 with TRBJ2-1; 8 nucleotides line up with TRBD1. CDR3 size: 14 residues. V was clipped by 7 bases and J by 8 bases; unmatched bases: 10. Germline assignment: CDR1 LGHDT and CDR2 YNNKEL (reference sequence). Here the CDR3 reads CASNRQGTMDEQFF. In DNA form, the CDR3 reads TGTGCCAGCAACCGACAGGGGACCATGGATGAGCAGTTCTTC.